This T cell receptor beta chain stems from a study of cytomegalovirus exposure and HLA in healthy donors. PCR was performed using 60 Vbeta and 13 Jbeta primers. Sequenced by immunoSEQ multiplex PCR; TCRdb stores in-frame clones only, minus some. The table includes around 140,000 clones, 80% detected once. The CDR3 contains 15 residues. The germline V gene has CDR1 SGHRS and CDR2 YFSETQ. The sequence came from a man in his forties in good health and CMV-seronegative. The V gene is TRBV5-1, the J gene TRBJ2-5, with 12 positions matching TRBD2. The DNA end lines up better with TRBJ2-7; the J call may be wrong. The source material was PBMCs. CDR3 loop: CASSQSLAGGPEQYF. CDR3 DNA sequence: TGCGCCAGCAGCCAATCTCTAGCGGGGGGGCCCGAGCAGTACTTC.